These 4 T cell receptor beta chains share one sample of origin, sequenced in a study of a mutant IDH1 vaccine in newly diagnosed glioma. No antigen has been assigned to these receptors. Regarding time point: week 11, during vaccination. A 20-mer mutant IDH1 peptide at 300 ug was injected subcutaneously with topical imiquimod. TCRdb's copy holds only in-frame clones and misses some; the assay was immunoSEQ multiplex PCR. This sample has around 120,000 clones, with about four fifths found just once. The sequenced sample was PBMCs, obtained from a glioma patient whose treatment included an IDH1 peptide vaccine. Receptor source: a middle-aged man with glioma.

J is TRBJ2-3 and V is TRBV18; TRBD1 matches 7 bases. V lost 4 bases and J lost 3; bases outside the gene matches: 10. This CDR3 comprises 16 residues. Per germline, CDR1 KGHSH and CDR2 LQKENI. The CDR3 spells CASSRYPGQLTDTQYF. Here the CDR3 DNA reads TGTGCCAGCTCACGGTACCCGGGACAGCTGACAGATACGCAGTATTTT.

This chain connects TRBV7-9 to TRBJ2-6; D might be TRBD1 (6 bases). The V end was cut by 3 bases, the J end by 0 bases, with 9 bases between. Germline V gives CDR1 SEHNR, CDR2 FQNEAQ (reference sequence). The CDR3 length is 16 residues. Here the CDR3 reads CASSFLRGSGANVLTF. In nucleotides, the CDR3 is TGTGCCAGCAGCTTTCTCAGGGGCTCTGGGGCCAACGTCCTGACTTTC.

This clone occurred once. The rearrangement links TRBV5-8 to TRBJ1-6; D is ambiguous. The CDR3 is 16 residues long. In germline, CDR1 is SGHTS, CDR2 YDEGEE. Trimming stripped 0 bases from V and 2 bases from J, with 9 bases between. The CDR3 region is CASSLAEATYNSPLHF. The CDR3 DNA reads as TGTGCCAGCAGCTTGGCGGAGGCGACCTATAATTCACCCCTCCACTTT.

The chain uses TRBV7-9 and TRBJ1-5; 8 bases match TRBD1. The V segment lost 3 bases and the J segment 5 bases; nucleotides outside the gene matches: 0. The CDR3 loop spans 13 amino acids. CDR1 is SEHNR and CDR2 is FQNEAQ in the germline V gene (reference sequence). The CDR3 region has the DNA TGTGCCAGCAGCTTGACAGGGGATCAGCCCCAGCATTTT. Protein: CASSLTGDQPQHF.